Here is one T cell receptor beta chain with its context. This sample stems from a study of T cell changes during pregnancy in multiple sclerosis. Libraries were prepared by immunoSEQ multiplex PCR; TCRdb keeps only in-frame clonotypes and omits some of them. The sample includes some 16,000 clones, about 83% of them seen just once. This CDR3 region has 10 residues. V dropped 8 bases and J dropped 5 bases, with 5 bases sitting between them. Germline V CDR1 and CDR2: SEHNR, FQNEAQ (reference sequence). The chain links TRBV7-9 to TRBJ2-3, with D unclear. This clonotype was obtained from a female donor in good health, enrolled as a control in a pregnancy study. The sequencing here drew on CD8+ T cells from peripheral blood mononuclear cells, taken in the second trimester of pregnancy. This CDR3 is CASSLDTQYF. The DNA for the CDR3 is TGTGCCAGCTCTTTAGATACGCAGTATTTT.